A single sample is the source of the 27 T cell receptor beta chains below, sequenced in a study of monozygotic twins with inflammatory bowel disease. Using the 5' RACE reads, TCRdb records one entry per CDR3 protein without DNA. The sample totals around 380,000 distinct CDR3 sequences. Sequencing was performed on blood. The origin of the receptors is a human donor with ulcerative colitis or Crohn's disease, or a healthy co-twin of an affected twin (not recorded which).

The chain links TRBV7-9 to TRBJ2-4; TCRdb designates TRBD1, a call that cannot be tested without DNA. Germline V CDR1 and CDR2: SEHNR, FQNEAQ (reference sequence). CDR3 size: 16 residues. CDR3 region: CASSEDRGLGKNIQYF.

The chain couples TRBV12-3 or TRBV12-4 to TRBJ2-7. The CDR3 runs to 13 residues. CDR3 in amino acids: CASSSTPRYEQYF.

V gene TRBV19 combines with J gene TRBJ2-6; TCRdb designates TRBD1, a call that cannot be tested without DNA. The CDR3 contains 19 residues. Germline CDR1 and CDR2: LNHDA and SQIVND (reference sequence). The CDR3 loop is CASSMDGQGINFGANVLTF.

CDR3 in amino acids: CASSSSGGPYEQYF. The V and J genes are TRBV27 and TRBJ2-7. The germline V gene has CDR1 MNHEY and CDR2 SMNVEV (reference sequence). The CDR3 has 14 residues.

J is TRBJ2-5 and V is TRBV30; TCRdb's D gene call, TRBD1, goes unchecked for lack of DNA. The CDR3 has 15 residues. CDR1 and CDR2 (germline): GTSNPN, SVGIG (reference sequence). The CDR3: CAWNFGQGKRETQYF.

The CDR3 sequence is CAVWTGGSDTQYF. This chain uses TRBV10-3 with TRBJ2-3; with no DNA, the TCRdb D assignment of TRBD1 cannot be verified. The germline gives CDR1 ENHRY, CDR2 SYGVKD. CDR3 length equals 13 residues.

The chain carries TRBV5-1 and TRBJ1-1; absent DNA, TCRdb's TRBD1 call cannot be checked. This CDR3 region has 15 residues. Germline CDR1 and CDR2: SGHRS and YFSETQ. CDR3 sequence reads: CASSSTGLVNTEAFF.

The chain recombines TRBV7-8 with TRBJ2-3; TCRdb selects TRBD2, and the lack of DNA leaves this call unchecked. Germline V gene lookup returns CDR1 SGHVS and CDR2 FQNEAQ. The CDR3 sequence is 16 residues long. CDR3 amino acids: CASSQWASGSTDTQYF.

This chain uses TRBV11-1 with TRBJ2-4; no DNA is available, so the TRBD2 call from TCRdb remains unchecked. CDR3 length: 18 amino acids. CDR1 and CDR2 (germline): SGHAT, FQDESV (reference sequence). This CDR3 is CASSLALGLAGAKNIQYF.

J is TRBJ1-1 and V is TRBV5-1; the D gene TCRdb calls, TRBD1, cannot be checked with no DNA. The germline CDR1 and CDR2 sequences are SGHRS and YFSETQ. CDR3 length equals 14 residues. The CDR3 here is CASSLDRGWTEAFF.

The rearrangement uses TRBV6-2 or TRBV6-3 and TRBJ2-1; TCRdb indicates TRBD1, and absent DNA this call remains unverified. Germline V CDR1 and CDR2: MNHEY, SVGEGT. The CDR3 is 12 residues long. CDR3 region: CASSYNRGEQFF.

This CDR3 is CSVGRLSNEQFF. This chain joins TRBV29-1 and TRBJ2-1; lacking DNA, the TRBD1 call made by TCRdb goes unchecked. CDR1 SQVTM and CDR2 ANQGSEA come from the germline V gene. CDR3 length: 12 amino acids.

The rearrangement uses TRBV5-1 and TRBJ2-7; TCRdb gives TRBD1 as the D gene, but with no DNA this cannot be confirmed. This CDR3 region has 17 residues. The germline V gene has CDR1 SGHRS and CDR2 YFSETQ. CDR3 loop: CASSERPPGTGRGEQYF.

V and J are TRBV3-1 and TRBJ1-2; there is no DNA to check the TCRdb D call of TRBD1. Per germline, CDR1 LGHDT and CDR2 YNNKEL (reference sequence). The CDR3 is 17 amino acids. This chain's CDR3 is CASSPRRWAGRNYGYTF.

This sequence joins TRBV30 and TRBJ2-3. The germline gives CDR1 GTSNPN, CDR2 SVGIG (reference sequence). CDR3 length: 14 residues. This chain's CDR3 is CAWTLSLIGDTQYF.

The rearrangement joins TRBV12-3 or TRBV12-4 to TRBJ1-1; there is no DNA to check the TCRdb D call of TRBD1. The CDR3 has 14 amino acids. The CDR3 spells CASSQATGFTEAFF.

This rearrangement joins TRBV7-9 to TRBJ2-7; as DNA is missing, the TRBD1 call by TCRdb cannot be tested. CDR1 is SEHNR, CDR2 FQNEAQ, per germline (reference sequence). The CDR3 extends over 14 amino acids. CDR3 loop: CASSLTGDPYEQYF.

The chain has TRBV28 and TRBJ2-7; TCRdb lists TRBD2, though no DNA is available to test this call. Germline loops: CDR1 MDHEN, CDR2 SYDVKM. The CDR3 length is 14 residues. The CDR3 protein is CASSTTGLANEQYF.

This chain links TRBV29-1 with TRBJ2-7; TCRdb reports TRBD2, a call that lacks DNA to check it against. CDR1 SQVTM and CDR2 ANQGSEA come from the germline V gene. The CDR3 spans 15 residues. Here the CDR3 reads CSVDTGTSGSHEQYF.

The chain carries TRBV20-1 and TRBJ1-1; TCRdb's assignment of TRBD1 cannot be checked, as there is no DNA. CDR1 DFQATT and CDR2 SNEGSKA come from the germline V gene (reference sequence). The CDR3 extends over 15 amino acids. CDR3 loop: CSARRSQGANTEAFF.

The genes are TRBV11-2 and TRBJ2-1; TCRdb's D call, TRBD1, is unchecked because there is no DNA. The germline V gene encodes CDR1 SGHAT and CDR2 FQNNGV. This CDR3 comprises 12 residues. CDR3 residues: CASSSRVPEQFF.

The rearrangement uses TRBV7-3 and TRBJ2-3; TCRdb reports TRBD1, a call that lacks DNA to check it against. Germline CDR1 is SGHTA and CDR2 is FQGTGA. The CDR3 has 14 amino acids. CDR3 region: CASSSTGTNPTQYF.

The rearrangement joins TRBV7-3 to TRBJ2-2; the TCRdb call, TRBD2, lacks DNA for checking. Germline V CDR1 and CDR2: SGHTA, FQGTGA. This CDR3 spans 17 amino acids. The CDR3 region is CASSLDLPSGRTGELFF.

The rearrangement uses TRBV24-1 and TRBJ2-3; the D call of TRBD1 rests on TCRdb alone, since no DNA is present to check it. Germline CDR1 is KGHDR and CDR2 is SFDVKD. This CDR3 comprises 16 residues. CDR3 amino acids: CATSDFVQGAGDTQYF.

The chain joins TRBV7-6 to TRBJ1-6; TCRdb indicates TRBD1, and absent DNA this call remains unverified. Germline V gene lookup returns CDR1 SGHVS and CDR2 FNYEAQ. The CDR3 has 14 residues. The CDR3: CASSRDREESPLHF.

The chain carries TRBV28 and TRBJ1-1; the TCRdb call, TRBD1, lacks DNA for checking. The CDR3 contains 14 residues. In germline, CDR1 is MDHEN, CDR2 SYDVKM. CDR3 protein: CASSLDRGYSEAFF.

The V call is TRBV13, the J call TRBJ2-7. The CDR3 contains 12 residues. The V gene's germline CDR1 is PRHDT and CDR2 FYEKMQ (reference sequence). CDR3 sequence reads: CASGLGTYEQYF. Variable domain in full (rest from reference TRBV13 and TRBJ2-7): AAGVIQSPRHLIKEKRETATLKCYPIPRHDTVYWYQQGPGQDPQFLISFYEKMQSDKGSIPDRFSAQQFSDYHSELNMSSLELGDSALYFCASGLGTYEQYFGPGTRLTVT.